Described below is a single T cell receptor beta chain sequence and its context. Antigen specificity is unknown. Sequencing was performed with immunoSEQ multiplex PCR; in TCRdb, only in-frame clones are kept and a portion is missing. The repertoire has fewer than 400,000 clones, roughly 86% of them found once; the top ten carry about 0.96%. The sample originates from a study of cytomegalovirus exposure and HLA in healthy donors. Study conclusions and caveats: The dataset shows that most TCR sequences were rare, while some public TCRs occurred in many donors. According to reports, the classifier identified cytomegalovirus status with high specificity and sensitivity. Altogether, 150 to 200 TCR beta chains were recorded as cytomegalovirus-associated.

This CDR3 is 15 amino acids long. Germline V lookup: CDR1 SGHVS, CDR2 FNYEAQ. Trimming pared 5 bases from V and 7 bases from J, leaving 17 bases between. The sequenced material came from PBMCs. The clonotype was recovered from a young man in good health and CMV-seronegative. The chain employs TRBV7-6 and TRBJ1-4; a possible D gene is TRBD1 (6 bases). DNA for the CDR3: TGTGCCAGCAGCCGAAATACAGGGAGGGCTGAAAAACTGTTTTTT. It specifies CASSRNTGRAEKLFF.